The source of this TCR beta chain is a study of response to subunit inactivated influenza vaccine. Notes on the study in general: Every seasonal influenza vaccination brings in few new T cells, the authors suggested.

TCRdb reanalysed the RT-PCR reads using MiXCR and keeps one entry per CDR3 protein. The table includes roughly 170,000 distinct CDR3 sequences, approximately 8.7% detected once. This clonotype was observed at least ten times. Antigen: not known. The CDR3 has 16 amino acids. Trimming shortened V by 3 bases and J by 0 bases, and 14 bases separated the two germline ends. Germline loops: CDR1 KGHDR, CDR2 SFDVKD. The receptor's source is a man aged 50 to 59 who received an inactivated influenza vaccine. The chain has TRBV24-1 and TRBJ2-7; D not resolved. The sample in question was non-naive T cells sorted from PBMCs, obtained on the day of vaccination. CDR3 DNA: TGTGCCACCAGTGATAGCGATGGGCGGAACTCCTACGAGCAGTACTTC. It encodes CATSDSDGRNSYEQYF.